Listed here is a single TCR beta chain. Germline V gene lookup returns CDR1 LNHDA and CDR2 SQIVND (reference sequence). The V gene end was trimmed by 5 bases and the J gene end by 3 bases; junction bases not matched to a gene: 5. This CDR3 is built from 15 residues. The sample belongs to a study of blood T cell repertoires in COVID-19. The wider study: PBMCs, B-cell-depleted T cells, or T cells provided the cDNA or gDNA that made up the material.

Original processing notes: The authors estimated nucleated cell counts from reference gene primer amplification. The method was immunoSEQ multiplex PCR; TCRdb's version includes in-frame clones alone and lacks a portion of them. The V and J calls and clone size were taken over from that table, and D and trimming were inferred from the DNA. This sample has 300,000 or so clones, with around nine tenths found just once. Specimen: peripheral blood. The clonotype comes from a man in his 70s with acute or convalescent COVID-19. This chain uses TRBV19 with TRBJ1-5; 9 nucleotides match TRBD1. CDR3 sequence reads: CASSRIQGANQPQHF. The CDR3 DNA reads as TGTGCCAGTAGTCGGATACAGGGGGCCAATCAGCCCCAGCATTTT.